These 11 T cell receptor beta chains were all obtained from the same sample, sequenced in a study of T cell repertoires in cytomegalovirus infection. No antigen is known for these receptors. TCRdb reprocessed the reads via MiXCR and lists one record per CDR3 protein. The sample records under 150,000 distinct CDR3 sequences, 30% to 35% being singletons. The material was CD8+ T cells from cultured PBMCs, obtained from culture after CMV antigen stimulation. These receptors were obtained from a human donor in good health (CMV status not recorded). Some clones in this sample may be carry-over from other donors' samples.

This clonotype was observed a handful of times. The rearrangement joins TRBV4-3 to TRBJ1-2; D is undetermined. V was trimmed by 1 base and J by 1 base, leaving 7 bases between them. Germline V lookup: CDR1 LGHNA, CDR2 YSLEER. The CDR3 contains 14 residues. CDR3 DNA sequence: TGCGCCAGCAGCCAAGGACGGCATAACTATGGCTACACCTTC. This encodes CASSQGRHNYGYTF.

This rearrangement joins TRBV5-6 to TRBJ2-2, with D possibly being TRBD1 (6 bases). Trimming pared 4 bases from V and 4 bases from J, leaving 11 bases between. The CDR3 totals 14 residues. CDR1 SGHDT and CDR2 YYEEEE come from the germline V gene. The CDR3 spells CASSTGYGTGELFF. CDR3 DNA sequence: TGTGCCAGCAGCACAGGGTACGGCACCGGGGAGCTGTTTTTT.

The J gene is TRBJ2-2, the V gene TRBV5-1; no firm D call. Germline V gives CDR1 SGHRS, CDR2 YFSETQ. V lost 0 bases to trimming and J lost 9 bases, with 9 bases between them. The CDR3 totals 13 residues. The CDR3 bases are TGCGCCAGCAGCTTGGATTTTATGTGGGAGCTGTTTTTT. Translation: CASSLDFMWELFF.

This clonotype turned up a few times. The chain is built from TRBV7-6 and TRBJ2-3, with D possibly matching TRBD1 (6 bases). Germline loops: CDR1 SGHVS, CDR2 FNYEAQ. This CDR3 has 15 amino acids. Between the trimmed V and J ends, which lost 2 bases and 5 bases, there was a span of 14 bases. CDR3 amino acids: CASSLRTDGVDTQYF. CDR3 coding DNA: TGTGCCAGCAGCTTAAGGACAGATGGGGTAGATACGCAGTATTTT.

The chain uses TRBV12-3 or TRBV12-4 and TRBJ1-1; the D is unclear. V was cut by 1 base and J by 3 bases, with 6 bases left in between. This CDR3 is built from 13 residues. The CDR3 here is CASSLGRYTEAFF. The DNA of the CDR3 is TGTGCCAGCAGTTTAGGCCGCTACACTGAAGCTTTCTTT.

This clonotype was detected a few times. The genes are TRBV15 and TRBJ1-5; D gene ambiguous. This CDR3 region has 15 residues. In germline, CDR1 is LNHNV, CDR2 YYDKDF (reference sequence). V gave up 5 bases and J gave up 0 bases, with 11 bases separating them. Here the CDR3 DNA reads TGTGCCACCAGCGCGCCCGATTATAGCAATCAGCCCCAGCATTTT. It translates to CATSAPDYSNQPQHF.

This clonotype has just a few counts. The chain carries TRBV4-1 and TRBJ2-3; 10 nucleotides align to TRBD2. V lost 0 bases and J lost 0; bases outside the gene matches: 3. Germline CDR1 is MGHRA and CDR2 is YSYEKL. CDR3 length: 17 amino acids. The DNA for the CDR3 is TGCGCCAGCAGCCAAGATCCACTAGCGGGGAGCACAGATACGCAGTATTTT. As protein: CASSQDPLAGSTDTQYF.

Note on this clonotype: The germline gene is not matched at one end of the junction; a read error may be the cause. The rearrangement joins TRBV28 to TRBJ1-1, with TRBD1 matching 11 bases. The CDR3 runs 14 residues. Germline V gives CDR1 MDHEN, CDR2 SYDVKM. The CDR3 protein is CASTLGTGGDEAFF. The CDR3 bases are TGTGCCAGCACTTTAGGGACAGGGGGAGATGAAGCTTTCTTT.

The chain combines TRBV11-2 with TRBJ1-6; the D is unclear. Germline loops: CDR1 SGHAT, CDR2 FQNNGV. Trimming stripped 0 bases from V and 3 bases from J, with 6 bases between. The CDR3 runs 15 residues. CDR3 region: CASSLEGNYNSPLHF. The CDR3 DNA follows: TGTGCCAGCAGCTTAGAGGGCAACTATAATTCACCCCTCCACTTT.

The chain combines TRBV11-2 with TRBJ1-2, with D uncertain. The germline V gene encodes CDR1 SGHAT and CDR2 FQNNGV. This CDR3 region has 17 residues. V was clipped by 3 bases and J by 1 base, with 18 bases between them. CDR3 in DNA: TGTGCCAGCAGCTTTTTCGGGTCGGCAGGCGATAACTATGGCTACACCTTC. This translates into CASSFFGSAGDNYGYTF.

This chain joins TRBV9 and TRBJ2-1; the match to TRBD1 covers 7 bases. J gave up 7 bases and V 0 bases, and 13 bases lay outside the gene matches. The length of the CDR3 is 17 residues. Germline CDR1 is SGDLS and CDR2 is YYNGEE. The CDR3 DNA reads TGTGCCAGCAGCGTAGGTTCCCGGGACAGTTATGTGAATGAGCAGTTCTTC. The encoded protein is CASSVGSRDSYVNEQFF.